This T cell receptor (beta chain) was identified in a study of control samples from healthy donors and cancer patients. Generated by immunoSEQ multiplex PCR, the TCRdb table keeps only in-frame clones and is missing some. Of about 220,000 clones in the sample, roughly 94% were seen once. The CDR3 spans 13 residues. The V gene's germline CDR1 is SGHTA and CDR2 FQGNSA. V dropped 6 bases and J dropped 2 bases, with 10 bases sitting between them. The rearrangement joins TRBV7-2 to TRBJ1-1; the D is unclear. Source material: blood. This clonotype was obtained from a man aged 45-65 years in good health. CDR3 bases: TGTGCCAGCAGTGTGCGGGTAAACACTGAAGCTTTCTTT. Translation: CASSVRVNTEAFF.